The 13 T cell receptor beta chains below come from one sample, sequenced in a study of cytomegalovirus exposure and HLA in healthy donors. PCR used 60 Vbeta primers and 13 Jbeta primers. Assay: immunoSEQ multiplex PCR; the TCRdb copy retains only in-frame clones and omits some. The sample has over 250,000 clones, 65% to 85% seen once. Source material: PBMCs. The source is a female donor in good health and CMV-seronegative.

This clone was counted only a few times. This chain uses TRBV4-2 with TRBJ2-5, with 13 bases fitting TRBD2. The J segment lost 5 bases and the V segment lost 0 bases, leaving 9 bases of the junction unmatched. This CDR3 is built from 18 residues. CDR1 and CDR2 (germline): LGHNA, YNFKEQ. The CDR3 spells CASSQELAGGRSVETQYF. The CDR3 coding sequence is TGTGCCAGCAGCCAAGAACTAGCGGGAGGGCGGTCTGTGGAGACCCAGTACTTC.

This sequence joins TRBV6-5 and TRBJ2-3; 8 nucleotides align to TRBD1. CDR1 and CDR2 from the germline V gene are MNHEY and SVGAGI. This CDR3 comprises 15 residues. V lost 5 bases and J lost 1; bases outside the gene matches: 5. CDR3 residues: CASSGTGGRTDTQYF. For the CDR3, the DNA is TGTGCCAGCAGTGGAACAGGGGGACGCACAGATACGCAGTATTTT.

The table lists this clone with a count of one. V gene TRBV28 combines with J gene TRBJ2-7; TRBD2 might be the D (5 bases). This CDR3 has 12 residues. Germline CDR1 MDHEN, CDR2 SYDVKM. The ends were cut back, 6 bases at V and 4 bases at J, with 10 bases in the middle. CDR3 protein: CASREGRYEQYF. Written as DNA, the CDR3 is TGTGCCAGCAGGGAAGGGAGATACGAGCAGTACTTC. Looking up the rest from reference TRBV28 and TRBJ2-7 gives the full variable domain: DVKVTQSSRYLVKRTGEKVFLECVQDMDHENMFWYRQDPGLGLRLIYFSYDVKMKEKGDIPEGYSVSREKKERFSLILESASTNQTSMYLCASREGRYEQYFGPGTRLTVT.

The chain has TRBV11-3 and TRBJ2-5; 10 nucleotides align to TRBD2. From germline, CDR1 is SGHNT and CDR2 YENEEA. Trimming took 6 bases from V and 7 from J; bases not matched to a gene: 14. The CDR3 sequence is 16 residues long. The CDR3 loop is CASRTFRLAGVGTQYF. The CDR3 nucleotides read TGTGCCAGCAGAACGTTTAGGCTAGCGGGAGTAGGGACCCAGTACTTC.

The CDR3 protein is CASSQLAGDSYEQYF. The CDR3 bases are TGTGCCAGCAGTCAACTAGCGGGCGATTCCTACGAGCAGTACTTC. The chain uses TRBV9 and TRBJ2-7; 9 bases are a match to TRBD2. The ends lost 5 bases at V and 1 base at J; junction bases unmatched: 7. CDR3 length equals 15 residues. The germline V gene encodes CDR1 SGDLS and CDR2 YYNGEE.

This clone has a handful of counts. The chain carries TRBV28 and TRBJ1-1, with TRBD1 identical over 10 bases. The CDR3 sequence is 14 residues long. Losses at the gene ends were 6 bases for V and 4 bases for J; bases not matched to a gene: 5. The germline gives CDR1 MDHEN, CDR2 SYDVKM. CDR3 amino acids: CASRDRGRSTEAFF. The CDR3 coding sequence is TGTGCCAGCAGAGACAGGGGGCGCAGCACTGAAGCTTTCTTT.

The rearrangement uses TRBV18 and TRBJ2-2; a weak D match, TRBD2 (6 bases). The CDR3 totals 14 residues. The ends were cut back, 5 bases at V and 5 bases at J, with 12 bases in the middle. CDR1 is KGHSH, CDR2 LQKENI, per germline. The CDR3 region is CASSASGGTGELFF. CDR3 bases: TGTGCCAGCTCAGCCTCCGGGGGAACCGGGGAGCTGTTTTTT.

In its sample, this clone was seen a few times. The chain has TRBV7-3 and TRBJ2-2; a possible D gene is TRBD1 (6 bases). Germline loops: CDR1 SGHTA, CDR2 FQGTGA. With 2 bases removed from V and 5 bases from J, the gap between germline ends came to 9 bases. The length of the CDR3 is 14 residues. The DNA of the CDR3 is TGTGCCAGCAGCTTATTGGGACAAACCGGGGAGCTGTTTTTT. Protein product: CASSLLGQTGELFF.

This clone was seen only a few times. Germline and junction disagree at one end, which may indicate a read error. This sequence joins TRBV7-7 and TRBJ1-2; D ambiguous. This CDR3 has 19 amino acids. Germline-derived CDR1 and CDR2 are SSHAT and FNYEAQ (reference sequence). The CDR3 region is CASSLAAGKQARNYYGYTF. The CDR3 nucleotides are TGTGCTAGCAGCTTAGCTGCGGGTAAGCAGGCACGGAATTATTATGGCTACACCTTC. Complete variable domain (other parts from reference TRBV7-7 and TRBJ1-2): GAGVSQSPRYKVTKRGQDVTLRCDPISSHATLYWYQQALGQGPEFLTYFNYEAQPDKSGLPSDRFSAERPEGSISTLTIQRTEQRDSAMYRCASSLAAGKQARNYYGYTFGSGTRLTVV.

The chain links TRBV5-1 to TRBJ1-6, with D maybe TRBD1 (5 bases). The CDR3 length is 14 residues. Germline lookup yields CDR1 SGHRS and CDR2 YFSETQ. With 4 bases removed from V and 9 bases from J, the gap between germline ends came to 14 bases. CDR3 sequence reads: CASSAGTGSSPLHF. CDR3 nucleotide sequence: TGCGCCAGCAGCGCCGGAACAGGTAGTTCACCCCTCCACTTT.

The J gene is TRBJ1-1, the V gene TRBV2, with 7 bases aligning to TRBD1. V lost 6 bases and J lost 1; bases outside the gene matches: 2. Germline CDR1 is SNHLY and CDR2 is FYNNEI. The CDR3 consists of 13 residues. CDR3 sequence reads: CASSRDRNTEAFF. The CDR3 DNA reads as TGTGCCAGCAGCAGGGACAGGAACACTGAAGCTTTCTTT.

The V call is TRBV10-3, the J call TRBJ2-7; 12 bases agree with TRBD2. This CDR3 is 16 amino acids long. J lost 4 bases, V lost 1 base, and 5 bases had no gene match. CDR1 and CDR2 from the germline V gene are ENHRY and SYGVKD. CDR3 region: CAISEFPSGRAYEQYF. In DNA form, the CDR3 reads TGTGCCATCAGTGAGTTCCCTAGCGGGAGGGCTTACGAGCAGTACTTC.

V and J are TRBV12-1 and TRBJ2-7; whether TRBD2, the table's D call, matches the DNA was not checked. TRBV12-1 is described as a pseudogene. This CDR3 has 19 residues. In DNA form, the CDR3 reads TGTGCCAGCAGCTATAAACAGGGGGCAAGGACTAGCGGGAGCTACGAGCAGTACTTC. Translated: CASSYKQGARTSGSYEQYF.